Shown below are 28 T cell receptor beta chains from a single sample sequenced in a study of T cells expressing NK-cell markers (dated by TCRdb to the early 2020s). The receptor library was made with 5' RACE. Instrument on record: Illumina HiSeq 2000. TCRdb reprocessed the reads, and each CDR3 protein sequence is entered once, without DNA. The sample table records 150,000 to 180,000 distinct CDR3 sequences. 37% of the sample belongs to the ten largest clones. Sequenced material: blood T cells: a sorted CD56 or NKG2C T cell subset, CD4+ or CD8+ T cells, or bulk PBMC T cells (not recorded which). The receptors come from a woman in her fifties or sixties in good health. Donor details come from another sample of the same person, matched by shared clones.

This chain uses TRBV4-1 with TRBJ1-4; TCRdb returns TRBD1, unconfirmable since there is no DNA. The CDR3 has 15 residues. The germline V gene has CDR1 MGHRA and CDR2 YSYEKL. CDR3 sequence: CASSPYGAVNEKLFF.

The CDR3 here is CASSSNPTSAETQYF. The chain is built from TRBV27 and TRBJ2-5; TCRdb's D gene call, TRBD2, goes unchecked for lack of DNA. The CDR3 contains 15 residues. Germline CDR1 is MNHEY and CDR2 is SMNVEV (reference sequence).

The gene calls are TRBV7-9 and TRBJ2-3; the TCRdb D gene call, TRBD1, has no DNA to confirm it. The CDR3 extends over 15 amino acids. Germline lookup yields CDR1 SEHNR and CDR2 FQNEAQ (reference sequence). The CDR3 reads CASSRPGTSTDTQYF. The full variable domain, in which reference TRBV7-9 and TRBJ2-3 provide the parts outside the CDR3, is DTGVSQNPRHKITKRGQNVTFRCDPISEHNRLYWYRQTLGQGPEFLTYFQNEAQLEKSRLLSDRFSAERPKGSFSTLEIQRTEQGDSAMYLCASSRPGTSTDTQYFGPGTRLTVL.

This chain joins TRBV4-1 and TRBJ2-1; TCRdb selects TRBD2, and the lack of DNA leaves this call unchecked. The CDR3 extends over 15 amino acids. CDR1 MGHRA and CDR2 YSYEKL come from the germline V gene. The CDR3 sequence is CASSLPDGAIDEQFF.

The V and J genes are TRBV2 and TRBJ1-3; TCRdb's D gene call, TRBD1, goes unchecked for lack of DNA. This CDR3 region has 17 residues. Germline CDR1 reads SNHLY; CDR2 reads FYNNEI. CDR3 protein: CASSEVSPRAAGNTIYF.

The chain has TRBV12-3 or TRBV12-4 and TRBJ2-7. The CDR3 totals 13 residues. CDR3 sequence reads: CASRLNDLYEQYF.

The gene calls are TRBV27 and TRBJ1-2; the TCRdb call, TRBD1, lacks DNA for checking. Germline assignment: CDR1 MNHEY and CDR2 SMNVEV (reference sequence). The CDR3 is 14 residues long. The CDR3 loop is CASSRRDSYRGYTF.

The V call is TRBV4-1, the J call TRBJ2-1. The CDR3 runs 15 residues. The germline CDR1 and CDR2 sequences are MGHRA and YSYEKL. The CDR3 region is CASSLSREPYNEQFF.

The chain combines TRBV13 with TRBJ1-2. The CDR3 loop spans 13 amino acids. CDR1 is PRHDT, CDR2 FYEKMQ, per germline (reference sequence). This CDR3 reads CASSLGRSERYTF.

The chain carries TRBV7-8 and TRBJ2-7; TCRdb returns TRBD1, unconfirmable since there is no DNA. Germline CDR1 is SGHVS and CDR2 is FQNEAQ. The CDR3 is 14 residues long. CDR3 protein: CASSPGEGAGEQYF.

This rearrangement joins TRBV13 to TRBJ1-2; with no DNA, the TCRdb D assignment of TRBD1 cannot be verified. This CDR3 is built from 15 residues. Per the germline V gene, CDR1 is PRHDT and CDR2 is FYEKMQ (reference sequence). The CDR3 region is CASSLGGTAGDGYTF.

This rearrangement joins TRBV5-6 to TRBJ2-1. There are 12 residues in the CDR3. CDR1 and CDR2 from the germline V gene are SGHDT and YYEEEE. CDR3 in amino acids: CASSLDGLEQFF.

CDR3 sequence: CASSSWQGGDYGYTF. The gene calls are TRBV25-1 and TRBJ1-2; TCRdb reports TRBD1, a call that lacks DNA to check it against. Germline V lookup: CDR1 MGHDK, CDR2 SYGVNS. The CDR3 consists of 15 residues.

The chain combines TRBV6-6 with TRBJ2-1; TCRdb gives TRBD2 as the D gene, but with no DNA this cannot be confirmed. Looked up from germline, CDR1 is MNHNY and CDR2 is SVGAGI (reference sequence). There are 16 residues in the CDR3. The CDR3 loop is CASSYTSGGSYNEQFF.

The chain carries TRBV9 and TRBJ2-5. This CDR3 region has 14 residues. The germline V gene has CDR1 SGDLS and CDR2 YYNGEE. CDR3: CASSVEVTRETQYF.

This chain uses TRBV6-4 with TRBJ2-6. Per germline, CDR1 MRHNA and CDR2 SNTAGT. The length of the CDR3 is 16 residues. The CDR3: CASSEGKSSGANVLTF.

The chain uses TRBV6-5 and TRBJ2-7; TCRdb returns TRBD1, unconfirmable since there is no DNA. This CDR3 region has 15 residues. CDR1 and CDR2 from the germline V gene are MNHEY and SVGAGI. The CDR3 is CASSYSAQGAYEQYF.

The rearrangement joins TRBV20-1 to TRBJ2-2; the TCRdb D gene call, TRBD2, has no DNA to confirm it. Germline assignment: CDR1 DFQATT and CDR2 SNEGSKA (reference sequence). This CDR3 comprises 12 residues. This CDR3 is CSAREAAGELFF.

The chain carries TRBV10-3 and TRBJ2-3; TCRdb names TRBD2, which stays unverified in the absence of DNA. Germline-derived CDR1 and CDR2 are ENHRY and SYGVKD. There are 15 residues in the CDR3. The CDR3 reads CAISESRRETDTQYF.

The genes are TRBV4-1 and TRBJ2-2; with no DNA, the TCRdb D assignment of TRBD2 cannot be verified. The V gene's germline CDR1 is MGHRA and CDR2 YSYEKL. This CDR3 is built from 16 residues. The CDR3 loop reads CASKITGGPEGGELFF.

The V gene is TRBV21-1, the J gene TRBJ1-5; TCRdb calls TRBD1, which cannot be checked without DNA. TRBV21-1 is classified as a pseudogene. The CDR3 loop spans 19 amino acids. The CDR3 protein is CASSENWTGVSFSNQPQHF.

The genes are TRBV7-9 and TRBJ2-1; TCRdb's assignment of TRBD2 cannot be checked, as there is no DNA. The CDR3 sequence is 14 residues long. CDR1 and CDR2 (germline): SEHNR, FQNEAQ (reference sequence). CDR3: CASRSPDSIGEQFF. Combining the CDR3 with reference TRBV7-9 and TRBJ2-1 gives the whole variable domain DTGVSQNPRHKITKRGQNVTFRCDPISEHNRLYWYRQTLGQGPEFLTYFQNEAQLEKSRLLSDRFSAERPKGSFSTLEIQRTEQGDSAMYLCASRSPDSIGEQFFGPGTRLTVL.

The chain has TRBV27 and TRBJ2-2; the TCRdb D gene call, TRBD1, has no DNA to confirm it. The CDR3 is 16 residues long. Germline V gene sequence: CDR1 MNHEY, CDR2 SMNVEV (reference sequence). The CDR3: CASSLLESQGTGELFF.

V and J are TRBV24-1 and TRBJ2-1. From germline, CDR1 is KGHDR and CDR2 SFDVKD. CDR3 length: 14 residues. This CDR3 is CATSDSGPYNEQFF.

The chain uses TRBV11-2 and TRBJ2-1. This CDR3 is 16 amino acids long. The germline V gene encodes CDR1 SGHAT and CDR2 FQNNGV. CDR3 region: CASSLSSGGSYNEQFF.

This sequence joins TRBV5-1 and TRBJ2-3. The germline CDR1 and CDR2 sequences are SGHRS and YFSETQ. The CDR3 is 13 residues long. The CDR3 here is CASSFPPTDTQYF.

The rearrangement joins TRBV19 to TRBJ2-1. Per the germline V gene, CDR1 is LNHDA and CDR2 is SQIVND (reference sequence). The CDR3 spans 13 residues. The CDR3 protein is CASSTVSYNEQFF.

The chain employs TRBV6-1 and TRBJ1-2. Germline CDR1 and CDR2: MNHNS and SASEGT. The CDR3 is made up of 15 amino acids. CDR3 sequence reads: CASSEARGNNYGYTF.